These T cell receptor beta chains were read from a single sample in a study of cytomegalovirus exposure and HLA in healthy donors. Measured with immunoSEQ multiplex PCR; TCRdb has only the in-frame clones, and not every one. This table holds roughly 62,000 clones, about 72% found once. Sequencing used PBMCs. Source of these receptors: a woman aged 40 to 49 in good health and CMV-seropositive. CDR3s include the opening cysteine and the closing phenylalanine or tryptophan. The size of a clone is reported for some rows only, either as once, few or many, or as a class for expanded clones.

V gene,clone size,CDR3 protein
TRBV19,NA,CASSATSGALGNEQFF
TRBV11-2,NA,CASSRVGQASNYGYTF
TRBV19,NA,CASTVDRWNEAFF
TRBV28,few,CASSWTYNRTGHEQYF
TRBV11-2,once,CASSPRGSGGRSTDTQYF
TRBV10-2,NA,CASRGTGFEQFF
TRBV4-1,once,CASSQREGDTEAFF
TRBV5-6,few,CASSPLQYQETQYF
TRBV10-1,NA,CARSTYTGVGYGYTF
TRBV5-5,NA,CASSLVTGGVWGYTF
TRBV11-2,NA,CASSPRQGLKAFF
TRBV9,NA,CASSPHRGAGAINTGELFF
TRBV2,NA,CASSEELAGPEADTQYF
TRBV19,once,CASSPEGARRVRNSPLHF
TRBV5-6,NA,CASGSGAGRNTGELFF
TRBV19,NA,CASRGLLQESSYNEQFF
TRBV7-9,NA,CASSLPPPGQGARSEKLFF
TRBV5-4,few,CASRRDRVRTEAFF
TRBV7-2,NA,CASSLERGSAVETQYF
TRBV7-3,once,CASSLPGHGAGELFF
TRBV7-9,NA,CASSLIQGLGEAFF
TRBV6-1,NA,CASNRHLNYGYTF
TRBV6-1,NA,CASIRGQGVEAFF
TRBV30,NA,CAWTPGLLNTGELFF
TRBV15,NA,CATKGDSGANVLTF
TRBV9,NA,CASSVVGSGGAEQFF
TRBV6-1,NA,CASNQLGGGQETQYF